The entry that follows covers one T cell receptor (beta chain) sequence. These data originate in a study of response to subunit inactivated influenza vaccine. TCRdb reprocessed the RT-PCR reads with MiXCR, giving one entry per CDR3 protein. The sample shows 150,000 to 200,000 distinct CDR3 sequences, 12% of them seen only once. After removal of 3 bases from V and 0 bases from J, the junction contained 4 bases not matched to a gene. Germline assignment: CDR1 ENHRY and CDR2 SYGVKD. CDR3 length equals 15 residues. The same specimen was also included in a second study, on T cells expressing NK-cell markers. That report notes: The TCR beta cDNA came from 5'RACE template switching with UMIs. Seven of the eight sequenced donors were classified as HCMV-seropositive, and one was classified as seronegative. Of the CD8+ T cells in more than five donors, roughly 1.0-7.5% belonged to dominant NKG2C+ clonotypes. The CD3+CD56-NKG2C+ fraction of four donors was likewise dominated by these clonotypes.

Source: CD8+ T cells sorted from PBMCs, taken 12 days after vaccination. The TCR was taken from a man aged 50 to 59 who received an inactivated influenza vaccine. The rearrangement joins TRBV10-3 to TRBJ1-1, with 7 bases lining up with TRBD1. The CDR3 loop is CAISDRGGLNTEAFF. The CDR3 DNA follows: TGTGCCATCAGTGACAGGGGGGGATTGAACACTGAAGCTTTCTTT.